The subject of this entry is one TCR beta chain. In the authors' methods: Amplified reference gene primers provided the basis for estimating nucleated cell counts. Clones were read by immunoSEQ multiplex PCR, and TCRdb kept only the in-frame ones, dropping some. The DNA was the basis for D and trimming; V, J and clone size are from that table. Here the sample spans 270,000 or so clones, roughly 85% being singletons. These data come from a study of blood T cell repertoires in COVID-19. Study as a whole: Some COVID-19 samples were acute and others convalescent; all came from the United States, Italy and Spain.

The CDR3 totals 12 residues. V was shortened by 6 bases and J by 7 bases, with 10 bases between the two germline ends. Germline-derived CDR1 and CDR2 are MNHEY and SVGAGI. The chain couples TRBV6-5 to TRBJ1-3, with D possibly being TRBD1 (5 bases). The TCR sequence derives from a woman younger than 35 with acute or convalescent COVID-19. Sequencing was performed on peripheral blood. The CDR3 loop reads CASSNRHNTIYF. CDR3 DNA: TGTGCCAGCAGCAACAGGCATAACACCATATATTTT.